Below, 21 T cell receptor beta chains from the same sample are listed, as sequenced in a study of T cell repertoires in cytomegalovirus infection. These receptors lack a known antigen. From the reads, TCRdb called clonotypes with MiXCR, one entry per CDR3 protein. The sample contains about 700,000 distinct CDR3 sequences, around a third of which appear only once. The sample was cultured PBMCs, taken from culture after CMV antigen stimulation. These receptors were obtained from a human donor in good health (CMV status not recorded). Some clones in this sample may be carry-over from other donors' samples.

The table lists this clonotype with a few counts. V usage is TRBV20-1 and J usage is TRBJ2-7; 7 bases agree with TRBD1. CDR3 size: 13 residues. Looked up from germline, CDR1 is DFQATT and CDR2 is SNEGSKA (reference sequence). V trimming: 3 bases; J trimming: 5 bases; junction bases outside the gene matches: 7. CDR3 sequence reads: CSARGQGQNEQYF. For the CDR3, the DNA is TGCAGTGCTAGGGGCCAGGGACAGAACGAGCAGTACTTC.

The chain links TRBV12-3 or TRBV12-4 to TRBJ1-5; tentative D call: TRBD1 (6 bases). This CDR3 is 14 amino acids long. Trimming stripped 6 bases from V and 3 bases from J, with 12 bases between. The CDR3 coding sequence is TGTGCCAGCAGGCAGGACAGAATCAATCAGCCCCAGCATTTT. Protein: CASRQDRINQPQHF.

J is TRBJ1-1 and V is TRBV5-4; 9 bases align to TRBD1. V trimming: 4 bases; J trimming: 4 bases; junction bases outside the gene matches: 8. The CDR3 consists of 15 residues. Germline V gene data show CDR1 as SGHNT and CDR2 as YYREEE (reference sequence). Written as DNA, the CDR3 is TGTGCCAGCAGCAGAACTACAGGGGGCCTCACTGAAGCTTTCTTT. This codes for CASSRTTGGLTEAFF.

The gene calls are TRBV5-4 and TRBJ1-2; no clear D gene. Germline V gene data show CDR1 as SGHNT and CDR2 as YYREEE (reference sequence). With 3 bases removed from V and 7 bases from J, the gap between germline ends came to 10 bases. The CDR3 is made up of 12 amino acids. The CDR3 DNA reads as TGTGCCAGCAGCTCCTTAGAGGGTGGCTACACCTTC. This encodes CASSSLEGGYTF.

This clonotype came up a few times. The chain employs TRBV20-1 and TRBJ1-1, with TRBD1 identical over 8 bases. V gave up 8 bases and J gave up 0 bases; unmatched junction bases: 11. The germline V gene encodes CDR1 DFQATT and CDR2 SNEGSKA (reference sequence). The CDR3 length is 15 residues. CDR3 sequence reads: CSQTGGGGMNTEAFF. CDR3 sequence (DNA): TGCAGTCAAACAGGGGGTGGGGGAATGAACACTGAAGCTTTCTTT.

CDR3 residues: CASSPRPYQETQYF. The DNA for the CDR3 is TGCGCCAGCAGCCCTCGACCGTACCAAGAGACCCAGTACTTC. V usage is TRBV5-1 and J usage is TRBJ2-5; D not certain. V was shortened by 4 bases and J by 0 bases, with 10 bases between the two germline ends. Germline V gene lookup returns CDR1 SGHRS and CDR2 YFSETQ. The CDR3 is made up of 14 amino acids.

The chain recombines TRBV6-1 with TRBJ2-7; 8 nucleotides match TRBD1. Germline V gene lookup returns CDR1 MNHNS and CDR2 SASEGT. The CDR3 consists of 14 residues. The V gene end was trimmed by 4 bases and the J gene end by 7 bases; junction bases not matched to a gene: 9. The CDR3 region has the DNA TGTGCCAGCAGTGGGACAGGGTTCCCCTGGGAGCAGTACTTC. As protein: CASSGTGFPWEQYF.

CDR3 loop: CAISEGRETGELFF. CDR3 DNA sequence: TGTGCCATCAGCGAAGGACGGGAAACCGGGGAGCTGTTTTTT. V gene TRBV10-3 combines with J gene TRBJ2-2, with D possibly matching TRBD2 (5 bases). Germline CDR1 ENHRY, CDR2 SYGVKD. The V and J ends lost 6 bases and 5 bases respectively, with 13 bases between them. The CDR3 is 14 residues long.

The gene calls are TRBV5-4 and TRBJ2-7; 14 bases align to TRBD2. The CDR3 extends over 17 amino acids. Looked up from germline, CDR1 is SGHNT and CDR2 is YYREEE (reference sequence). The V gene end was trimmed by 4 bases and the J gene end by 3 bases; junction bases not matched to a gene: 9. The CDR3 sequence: CASSHPSTSGGDYEQYF. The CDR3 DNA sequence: TGTGCCAGCAGCCATCCCTCGACTAGCGGGGGGGACTACGAGCAGTACTTC.

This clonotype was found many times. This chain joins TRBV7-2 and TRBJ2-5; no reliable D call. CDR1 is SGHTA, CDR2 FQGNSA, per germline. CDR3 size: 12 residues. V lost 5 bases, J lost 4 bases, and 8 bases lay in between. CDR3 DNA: TGTGCCAGCAGCACTCAAAGAGAGACCCAGTACTTC. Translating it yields CASSTQRETQYF.

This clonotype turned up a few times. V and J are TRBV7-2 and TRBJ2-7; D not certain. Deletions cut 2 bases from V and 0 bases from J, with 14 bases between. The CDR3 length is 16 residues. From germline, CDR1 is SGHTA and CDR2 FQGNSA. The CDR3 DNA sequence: TGTGCCAGCAGCTTACTGTCCCAACCCTTCTCCTACGAGCAGTACTTC. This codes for CASSLLSQPFSYEQYF. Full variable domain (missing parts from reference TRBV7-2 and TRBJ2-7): GAGVSQSPSNKVTEKGKDVELRCDPISGHTALYWYRQSLGQGLEFLIYFQGNSAPDKSGLPSDRFSAERTGGSVSTLTIQRTQQEDSAVYLCASSLLSQPFSYEQYFGPGTRLTVT.

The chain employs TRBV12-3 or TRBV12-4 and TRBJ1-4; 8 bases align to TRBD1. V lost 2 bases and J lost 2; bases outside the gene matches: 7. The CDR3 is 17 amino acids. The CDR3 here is CASSLYAPGGTNEKLFF. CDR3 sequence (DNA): TGTGCCAGCAGTTTATATGCCCCAGGGGGCACTAATGAAAAACTGTTTTTT.

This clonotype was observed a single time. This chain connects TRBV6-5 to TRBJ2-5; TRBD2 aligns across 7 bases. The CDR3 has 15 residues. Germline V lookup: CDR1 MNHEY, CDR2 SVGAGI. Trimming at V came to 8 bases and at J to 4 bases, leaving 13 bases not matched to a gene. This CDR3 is CASGGGGSLSETQYF. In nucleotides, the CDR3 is TGTGCCAGCGGGGGAGGCGGGAGTCTATCAGAGACCCAGTACTTC.

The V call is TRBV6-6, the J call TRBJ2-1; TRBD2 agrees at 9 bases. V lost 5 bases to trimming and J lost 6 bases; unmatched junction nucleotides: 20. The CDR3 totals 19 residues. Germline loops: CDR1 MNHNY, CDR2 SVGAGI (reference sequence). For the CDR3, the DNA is TGTGCCAGCAGTGCGGGGGGGGGACGTGGCGCGGGGGACCTCAATGAGCAGTTCTTC. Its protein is CASSAGGGRGAGDLNEQFF.

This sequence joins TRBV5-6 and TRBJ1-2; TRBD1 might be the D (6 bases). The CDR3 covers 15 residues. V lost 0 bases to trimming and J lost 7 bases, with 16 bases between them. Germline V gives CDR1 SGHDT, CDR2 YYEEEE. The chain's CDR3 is CASSLEYRVDSGYTF. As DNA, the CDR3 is TGTGCCAGCAGCTTGGAGTACAGGGTGGACAGTGGCTACACCTTC.

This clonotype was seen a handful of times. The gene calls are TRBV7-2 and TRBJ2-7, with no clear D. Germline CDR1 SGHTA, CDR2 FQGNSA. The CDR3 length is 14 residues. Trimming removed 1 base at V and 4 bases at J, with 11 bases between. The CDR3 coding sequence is TGTGCCAGCAGCTTAGTGCCAGGAACTTACGAGCAGTACTTC. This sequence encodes CASSLVPGTYEQYF.

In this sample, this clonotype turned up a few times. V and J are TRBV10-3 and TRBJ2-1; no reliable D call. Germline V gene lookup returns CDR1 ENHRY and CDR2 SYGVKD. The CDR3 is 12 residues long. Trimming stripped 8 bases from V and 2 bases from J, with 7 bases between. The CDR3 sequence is CAIGEAYNEQFF. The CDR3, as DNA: TGTGCCATCGGGGAAGCCTACAATGAGCAGTTCTTC.

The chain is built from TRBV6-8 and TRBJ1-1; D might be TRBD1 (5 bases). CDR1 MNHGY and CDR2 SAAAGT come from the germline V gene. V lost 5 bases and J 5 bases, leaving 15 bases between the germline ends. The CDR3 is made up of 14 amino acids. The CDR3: CASSAFGAATEAFF. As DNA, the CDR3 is TGTGCCAGCAGTGCATTTGGGGCAGCTACTGAAGCTTTCTTT.

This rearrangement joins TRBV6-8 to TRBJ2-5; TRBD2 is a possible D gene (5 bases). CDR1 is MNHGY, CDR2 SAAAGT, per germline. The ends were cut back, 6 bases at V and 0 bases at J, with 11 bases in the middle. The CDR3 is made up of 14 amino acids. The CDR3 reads CASSKREYQETQYF. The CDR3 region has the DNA TGTGCCAGCAGCAAAAGGGAGTACCAAGAGACCCAGTACTTC.

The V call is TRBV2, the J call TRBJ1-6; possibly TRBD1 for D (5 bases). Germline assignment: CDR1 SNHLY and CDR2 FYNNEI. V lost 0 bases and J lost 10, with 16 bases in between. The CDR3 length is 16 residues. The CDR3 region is CASSEAGASILSPLHF. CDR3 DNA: TGTGCCAGCAGTGAAGCAGGGGCCTCGATTTTATCACCCCTCCACTTT. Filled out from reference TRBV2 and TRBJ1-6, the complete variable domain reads EPEVTQTPSHQVTQMGQEVILRCVPISNHLYFYWYRQILGQKVEFLVSFYNNEISEKSEIFDDQFSVERPDGSNFTLKIRSTKLEDSAMYFCASSEAGASILSPLHFGNGTRLTVT.

CDR3 sequence: CASSLQAGGTNEQFF. In DNA, the CDR3 is TGTGCCAGCAGCTTACAGGCGGGGGGCACCAATGAGCAGTTCTTC. This chain connects TRBV7-9 to TRBJ2-1; TRBD2 aligns across 8 bases. From germline, CDR1 is SEHNR and CDR2 FQNEAQ (reference sequence). V was pared by 2 bases and J by 6 bases, with 6 bases of the junction left unmatched. CDR3 length equals 15 residues.